This T cell receptor beta chain was recorded in a study of Ad26.COV2.S vaccination and SARS-CoV-2 variants. Study information: It was the COV1001 Ad26.COV2.S trial arm that included the donor. Notes on the study in general: Vaccinees showed greater spike-specific TCR breadth than placebo recipients.

Treatment meaning: some 19 received Ad26.COV2.S at low or high dose, single or two shots; about 5 received placebo; per-sample allocation not given. It was on day 63 after the first vaccine or placebo injection that samples were taken. An adult aged 18-55 years in Boston served as the donor. A word on this clone: Its target is unknown.

Assay: immunoSEQ multiplex PCR; the TCRdb copy retains only in-frame clones and omits some. The profile shows 510,000 or so clones, roughly 85% of them singletons. The CDR3 totals 15 residues. In germline, CDR1 is SGHTA, CDR2 FQGNSA. Trimming took 1 base from V and 15 from J; bases not matched to a gene: 11. The source of this sequence is a person between 18 and 60 years old who received the Ad26.COV2.S COVID-19 vaccine or a placebo. Material: peripheral blood, obtained in a trial of Ad26.COV2.S vaccine versus placebo. The chain combines TRBV7-2 with TRBJ2-1; 11 bases are a match to TRBD2. The CDR3 coding sequence is TGTGCCAGCAGCTTAGTCCCGAAAGGACTAGCGGGTAGGTTCTTC. It codes for CASSLVPKGLAGRFF.